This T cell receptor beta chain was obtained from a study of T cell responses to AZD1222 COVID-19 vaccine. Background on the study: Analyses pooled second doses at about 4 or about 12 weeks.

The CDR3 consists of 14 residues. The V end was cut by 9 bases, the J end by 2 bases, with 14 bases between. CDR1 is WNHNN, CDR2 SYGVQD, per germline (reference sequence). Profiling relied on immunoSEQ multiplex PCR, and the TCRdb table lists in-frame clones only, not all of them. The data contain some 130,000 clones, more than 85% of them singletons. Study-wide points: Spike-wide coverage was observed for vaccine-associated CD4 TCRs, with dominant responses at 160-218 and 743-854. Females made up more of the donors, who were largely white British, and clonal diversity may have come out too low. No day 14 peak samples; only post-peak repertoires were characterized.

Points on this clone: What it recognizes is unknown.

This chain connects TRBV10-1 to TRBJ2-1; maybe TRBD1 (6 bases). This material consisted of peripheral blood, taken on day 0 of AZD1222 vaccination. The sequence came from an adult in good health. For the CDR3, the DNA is TGCGCCAGTCTCATAGGGGACACCTACAATGAGCAGTTCTTC. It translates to CASLIGDTYNEQFF.